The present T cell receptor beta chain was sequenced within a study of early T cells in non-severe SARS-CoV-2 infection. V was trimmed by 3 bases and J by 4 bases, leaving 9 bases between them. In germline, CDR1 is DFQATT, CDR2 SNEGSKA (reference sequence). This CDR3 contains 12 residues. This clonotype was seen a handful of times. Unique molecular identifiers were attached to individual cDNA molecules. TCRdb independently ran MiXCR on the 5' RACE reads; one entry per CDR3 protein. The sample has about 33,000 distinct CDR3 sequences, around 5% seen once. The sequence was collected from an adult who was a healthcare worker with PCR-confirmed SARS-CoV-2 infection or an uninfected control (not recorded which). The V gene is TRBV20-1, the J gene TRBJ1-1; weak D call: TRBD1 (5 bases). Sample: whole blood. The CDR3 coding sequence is TGCAGTGCTAGGGGCAGGGTCACTGAAGCTTTCTTT. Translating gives CSARGRVTEAFF.